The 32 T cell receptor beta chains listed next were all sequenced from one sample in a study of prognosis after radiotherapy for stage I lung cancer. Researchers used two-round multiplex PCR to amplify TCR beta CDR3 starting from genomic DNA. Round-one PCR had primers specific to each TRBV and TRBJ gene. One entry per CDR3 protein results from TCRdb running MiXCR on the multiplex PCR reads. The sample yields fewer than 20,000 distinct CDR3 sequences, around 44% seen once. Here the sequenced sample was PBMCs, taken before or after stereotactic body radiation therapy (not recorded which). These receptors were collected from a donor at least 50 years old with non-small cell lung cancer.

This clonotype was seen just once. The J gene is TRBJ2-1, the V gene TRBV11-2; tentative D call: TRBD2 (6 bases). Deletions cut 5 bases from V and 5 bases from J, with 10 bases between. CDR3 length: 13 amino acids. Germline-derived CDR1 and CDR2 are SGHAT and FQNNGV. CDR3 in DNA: TGTGCCAGCAGCCGGGGAGGTAACAATGAGCAGTTCTTC. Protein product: CASSRGGNNEQFF.

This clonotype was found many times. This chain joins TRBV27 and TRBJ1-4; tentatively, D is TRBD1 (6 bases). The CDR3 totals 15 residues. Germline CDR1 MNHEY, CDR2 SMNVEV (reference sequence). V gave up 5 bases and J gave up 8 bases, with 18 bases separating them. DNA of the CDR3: TGTGCCAGCAGTCCCCCCGGGGGGCGGGGGGAAAAACTGTTTTTT. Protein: CASSPPGGRGEKLFF. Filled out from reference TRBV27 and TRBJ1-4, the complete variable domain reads EAQVTQNPRYLITVTGKKLTVTCSQNMNHEYMSWYRQDPGLGLRQIYYSMNVEVTDKGDVPEGYKVSRKEKRNFPLILESPSPNQTSLYFCASSPPGGRGEKLFFGSGTQLSVL.

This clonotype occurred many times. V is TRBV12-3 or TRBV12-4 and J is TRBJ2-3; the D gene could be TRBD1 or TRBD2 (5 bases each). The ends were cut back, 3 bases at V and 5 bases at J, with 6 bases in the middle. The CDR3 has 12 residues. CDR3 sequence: CASSLGEDTQYF. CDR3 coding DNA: TGTGCCAGCAGTTTGGGGGAAGATACGCAGTATTTT.

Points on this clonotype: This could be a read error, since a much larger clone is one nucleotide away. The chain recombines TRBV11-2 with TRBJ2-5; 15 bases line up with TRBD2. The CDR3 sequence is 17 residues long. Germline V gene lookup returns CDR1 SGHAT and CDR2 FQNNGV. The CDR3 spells CAGSLAGLAGGVAAQYF. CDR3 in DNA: TGTGCCGGCAGCTTAGCCGGACTAGCGGGGGGGGTGGCGGCCCAGTACTTC.

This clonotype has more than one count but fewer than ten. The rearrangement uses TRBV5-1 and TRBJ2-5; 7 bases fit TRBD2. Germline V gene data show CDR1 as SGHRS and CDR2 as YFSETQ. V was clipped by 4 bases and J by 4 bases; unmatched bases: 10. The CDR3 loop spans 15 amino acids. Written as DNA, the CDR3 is TGCGCCAGCAGCCAAGGGACTATCGGGGGAGAGACCCAGTACTTC. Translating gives CASSQGTIGGETQYF. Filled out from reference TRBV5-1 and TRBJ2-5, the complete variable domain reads KAGVTQTPRYLIKTRGQQVTLSCSPISGHRSVSWYQQTPGQGLQFLFEYFSETQRNKGNFPGRFSGRQFSNSRSEMNVSTLELGDSALYLCASSQGTIGGETQYFGPGTRLLVL.

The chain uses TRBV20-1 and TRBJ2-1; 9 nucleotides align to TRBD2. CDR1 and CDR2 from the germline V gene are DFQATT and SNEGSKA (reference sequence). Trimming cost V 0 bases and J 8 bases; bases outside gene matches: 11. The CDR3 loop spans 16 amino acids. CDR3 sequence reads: CSARDISGLATYEQFF. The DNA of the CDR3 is TGCAGTGCTAGAGATATATCTGGACTAGCGACCTATGAGCAGTTCTTC.

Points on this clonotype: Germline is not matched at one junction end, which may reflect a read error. Here the CDR3 reads CASSSPQVLEVGGYTF. The CDR3 region has the DNA TGCGCCAGCAGCAGCCCACAGGTTTTGGAGGTTGGTGGCTACACCTTC. The chain carries TRBV25-1 and TRBJ1-2; the D gene is possibly TRBD1 (5 bases). The length of the CDR3 is 16 residues. From germline, CDR1 is MGHDK and CDR2 SYGVNS.

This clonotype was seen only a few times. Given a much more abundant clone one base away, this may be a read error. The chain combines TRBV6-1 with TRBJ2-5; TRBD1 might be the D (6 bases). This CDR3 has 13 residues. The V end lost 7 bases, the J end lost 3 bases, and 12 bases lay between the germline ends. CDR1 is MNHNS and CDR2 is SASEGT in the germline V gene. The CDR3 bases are TGTGCCAGCATCCTCGGACAGAAAGAGACCCAGTACTTC. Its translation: CASILGQKETQYF.

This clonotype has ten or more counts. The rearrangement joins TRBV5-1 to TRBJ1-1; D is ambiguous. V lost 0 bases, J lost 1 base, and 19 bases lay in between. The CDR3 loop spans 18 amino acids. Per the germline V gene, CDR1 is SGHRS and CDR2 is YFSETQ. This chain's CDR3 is CASSLGKDMTVGNTEAFF. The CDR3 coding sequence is TGCGCCAGCAGCTTGGGGAAAGATATGACGGTGGGGAACACTGAAGCTTTCTTT.

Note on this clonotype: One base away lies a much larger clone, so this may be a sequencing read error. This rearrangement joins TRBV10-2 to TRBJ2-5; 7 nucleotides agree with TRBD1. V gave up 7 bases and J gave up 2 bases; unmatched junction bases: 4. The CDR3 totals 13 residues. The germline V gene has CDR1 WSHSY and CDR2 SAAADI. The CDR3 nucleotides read TGCGCCAGCAACACAGGGGAACAAGAGACCCAGTACTTC. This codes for CASNTGEQETQYF.

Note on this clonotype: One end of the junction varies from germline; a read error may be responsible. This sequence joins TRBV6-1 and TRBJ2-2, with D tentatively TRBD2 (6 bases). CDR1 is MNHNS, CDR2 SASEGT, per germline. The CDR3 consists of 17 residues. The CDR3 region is CASSLGEVAIVAGELFF. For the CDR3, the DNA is TGTGCCAGCAGCTTAGGGGAGGTGGCGATTGTAGCCGGTGAGCTGTTTTTT.

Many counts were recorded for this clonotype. This CDR3 is CASSLLAERLGEQYF. CDR3 sequence (DNA): TGCGCCAGCAGCTTGTTAGCGGAGAGGCTGGGCGAGCAGTACTTC. V and J are TRBV5-1 and TRBJ2-7, with D perhaps matching TRBD2 (6 bases). Between the trimmed V and J ends, which lost 1 base and 6 bases, there was a span of 17 bases. The CDR3 spans 15 residues. Germline assignment: CDR1 SGHRS and CDR2 YFSETQ.

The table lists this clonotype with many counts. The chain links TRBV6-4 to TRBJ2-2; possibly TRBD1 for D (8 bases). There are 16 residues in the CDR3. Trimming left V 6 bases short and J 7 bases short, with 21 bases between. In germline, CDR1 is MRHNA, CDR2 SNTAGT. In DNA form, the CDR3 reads TGTGCCAGCAGGGGGGGGGAGCAGGGGGCCGGCGGGGAGCTGTTTTTT. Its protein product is CASRGGEQGAGGELFF.

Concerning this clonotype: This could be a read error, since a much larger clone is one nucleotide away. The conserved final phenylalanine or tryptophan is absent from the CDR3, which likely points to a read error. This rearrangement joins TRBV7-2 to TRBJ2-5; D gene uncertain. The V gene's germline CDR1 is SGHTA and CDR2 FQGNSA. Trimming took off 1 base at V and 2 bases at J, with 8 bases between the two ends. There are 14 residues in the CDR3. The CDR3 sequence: CASSLGRIQETQYY. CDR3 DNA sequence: TGTGCCAGCAGCTTAGGACGGATACAAGAGACCCAGTACTAC.

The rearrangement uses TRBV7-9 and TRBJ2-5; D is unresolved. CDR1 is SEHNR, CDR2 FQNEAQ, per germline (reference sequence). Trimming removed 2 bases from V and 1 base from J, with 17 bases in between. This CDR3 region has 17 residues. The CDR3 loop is CASSLWAFEDFQETQYF. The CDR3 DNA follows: TGTGCCAGCAGCTTATGGGCTTTCGAAGATTTCCAAGAGACCCAGTACTTC.

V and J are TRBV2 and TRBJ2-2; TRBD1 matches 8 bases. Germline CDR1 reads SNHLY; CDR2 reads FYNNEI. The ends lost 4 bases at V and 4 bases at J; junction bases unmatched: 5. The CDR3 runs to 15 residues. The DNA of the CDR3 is TGTGCCAGCAGTGCCAGACAGGGGACCACCGGGGAGCTGTTTTTT. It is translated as CASSARQGTTGELFF. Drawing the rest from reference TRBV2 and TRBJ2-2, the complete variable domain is EPEVTQTPSHQVTQMGQEVILRCVPISNHLYFYWYRQILGQKVEFLVSFYNNEISEKSEIFDDQFSVERPDGSNFTLKIRSTKLEDSAMYFCASSARQGTTGELFFGEGSRLTVL.

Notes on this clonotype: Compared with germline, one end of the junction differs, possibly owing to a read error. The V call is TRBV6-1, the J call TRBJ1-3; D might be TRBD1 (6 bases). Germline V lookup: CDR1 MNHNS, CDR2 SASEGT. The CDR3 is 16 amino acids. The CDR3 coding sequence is TGTGCCAGCACCGTTTTGGACAGAAGCTCTCGAAACACCATATATTTT. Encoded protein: CASTVLDRSSRNTIYF.

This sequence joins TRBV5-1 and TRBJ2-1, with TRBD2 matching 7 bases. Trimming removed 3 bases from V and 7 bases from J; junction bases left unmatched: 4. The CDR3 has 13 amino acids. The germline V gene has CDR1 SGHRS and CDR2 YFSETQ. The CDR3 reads CASSSLGGNEQFF. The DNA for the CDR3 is TGCGCCAGCAGCTCCTTGGGGGGGAATGAGCAGTTCTTC.

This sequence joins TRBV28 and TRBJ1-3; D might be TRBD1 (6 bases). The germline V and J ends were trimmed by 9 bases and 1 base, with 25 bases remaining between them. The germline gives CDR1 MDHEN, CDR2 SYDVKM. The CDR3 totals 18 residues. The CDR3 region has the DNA TGTGCCAGAAGCCATTTTTGGGACCCTAGGGGGTCTGGAAACACCATATATTTT. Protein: CARSHFWDPRGSGNTIYF.

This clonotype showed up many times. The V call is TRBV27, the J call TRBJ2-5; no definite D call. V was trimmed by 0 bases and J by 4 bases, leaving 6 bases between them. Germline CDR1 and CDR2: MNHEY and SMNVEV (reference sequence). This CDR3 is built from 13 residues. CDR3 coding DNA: TGTGCCAGCAGTTTATCACCCCGAGAGACCCAGTACTTC. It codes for CASSLSPRETQYF.

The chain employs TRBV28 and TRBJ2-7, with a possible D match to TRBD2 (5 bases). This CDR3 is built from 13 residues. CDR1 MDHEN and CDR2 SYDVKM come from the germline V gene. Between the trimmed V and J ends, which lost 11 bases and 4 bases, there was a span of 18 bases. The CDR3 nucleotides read TGTGCCGGCATGTTCGGGATTGGATACGAGCAGTACTTC. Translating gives CAGMFGIGYEQYF. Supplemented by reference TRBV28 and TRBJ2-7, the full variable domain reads DVKVTQSSRYLVKRTGEKVFLECVQDMDHENMFWYRQDPGLGLRLIYFSYDVKMKEKGDIPEGYSVSREKKERFSLILESASTNQTSMYLCAGMFGIGYEQYFGPGTRLTVT.

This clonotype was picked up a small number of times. DNA of the CDR3: TGCAGCGTCGCCCGACTAGGCATTCAGTACTTC. Translating gives CSVARLGIQYF. The rearrangement links TRBV29-1 to TRBJ2-4, with D possibly TRBD2 on 6 matching bases. The CDR3 extends over 11 amino acids. Germline CDR1 SQVTM, CDR2 ANQGSEA. V was trimmed by 6 bases and J by 9 bases, leaving 12 bases between them.

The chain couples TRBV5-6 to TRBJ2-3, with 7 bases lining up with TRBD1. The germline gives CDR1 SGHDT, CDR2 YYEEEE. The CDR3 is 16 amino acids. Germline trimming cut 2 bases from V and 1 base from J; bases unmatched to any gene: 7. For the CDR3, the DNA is TGTGCCAGCAGCTTTCTCAGGACAGGCGGCACAGATACGCAGTATTTT. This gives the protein CASSFLRTGGTDTQYF.

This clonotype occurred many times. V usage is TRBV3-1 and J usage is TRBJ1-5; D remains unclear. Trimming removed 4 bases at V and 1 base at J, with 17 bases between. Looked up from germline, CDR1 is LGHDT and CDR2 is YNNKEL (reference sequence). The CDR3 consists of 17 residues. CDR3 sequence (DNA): TGTGCCAGCAGCCTCGTTTTGCGGGGTGCGAGCAATCAGCCCCAGCATTTT. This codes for CASSLVLRGASNQPQHF.

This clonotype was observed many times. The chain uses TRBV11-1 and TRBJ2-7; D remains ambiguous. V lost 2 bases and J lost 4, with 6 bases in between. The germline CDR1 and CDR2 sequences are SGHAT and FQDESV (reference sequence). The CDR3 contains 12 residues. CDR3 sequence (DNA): TGTGCCAGCAGCTTAACGAGGTACGAGCAGTACTTC. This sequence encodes CASSLTRYEQYF.

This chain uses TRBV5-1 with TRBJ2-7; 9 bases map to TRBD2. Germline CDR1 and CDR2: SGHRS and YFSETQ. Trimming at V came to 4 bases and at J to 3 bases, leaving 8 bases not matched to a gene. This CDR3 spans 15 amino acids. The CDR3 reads CASSRSGRNLYEQYF. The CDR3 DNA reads TGCGCCAGCAGCCGAAGCGGGAGGAATCTCTACGAGCAGTACTTC.

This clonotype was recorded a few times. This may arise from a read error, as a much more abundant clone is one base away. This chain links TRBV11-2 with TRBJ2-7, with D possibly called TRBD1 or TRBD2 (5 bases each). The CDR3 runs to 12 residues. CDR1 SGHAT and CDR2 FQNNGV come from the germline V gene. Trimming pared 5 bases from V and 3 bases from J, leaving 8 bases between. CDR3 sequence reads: CASSRDRYEQYF. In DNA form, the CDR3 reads TGTGCCAGCAGCCGGGACCGCTACGAGCAGTACTTC.

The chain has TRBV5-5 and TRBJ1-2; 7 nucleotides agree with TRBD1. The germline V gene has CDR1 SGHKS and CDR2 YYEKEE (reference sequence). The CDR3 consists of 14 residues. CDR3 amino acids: CSGSLATGNYGYTF. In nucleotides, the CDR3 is TGTTCCGGCAGCTTGGCGACAGGGAACTATGGCTACACCTTC.

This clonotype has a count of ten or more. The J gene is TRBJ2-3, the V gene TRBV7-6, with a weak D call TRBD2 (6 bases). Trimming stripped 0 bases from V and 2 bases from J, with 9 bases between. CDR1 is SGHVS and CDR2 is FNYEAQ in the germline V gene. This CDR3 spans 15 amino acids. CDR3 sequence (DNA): TGTGCCAGCAGCTTAGCGGGACTTTCCACAGATACGCAGTATTTT. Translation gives CASSLAGLSTDTQYF.

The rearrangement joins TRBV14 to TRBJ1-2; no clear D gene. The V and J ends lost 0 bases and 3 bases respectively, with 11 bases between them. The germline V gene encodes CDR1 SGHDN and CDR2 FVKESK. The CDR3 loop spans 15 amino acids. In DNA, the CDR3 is TGTGCCAGCAGCCAAGAAACCTCGGGTTACTATGGCTACACCTTC. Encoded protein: CASSQETSGYYGYTF.

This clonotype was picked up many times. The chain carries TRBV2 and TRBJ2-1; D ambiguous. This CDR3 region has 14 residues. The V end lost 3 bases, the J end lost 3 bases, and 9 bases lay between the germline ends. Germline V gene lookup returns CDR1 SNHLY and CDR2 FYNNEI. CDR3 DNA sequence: TGTGCCAGCAGTGACGTTGCTAGCTACAATGAGCAGTTCTTC. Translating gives CASSDVASYNEQFF.

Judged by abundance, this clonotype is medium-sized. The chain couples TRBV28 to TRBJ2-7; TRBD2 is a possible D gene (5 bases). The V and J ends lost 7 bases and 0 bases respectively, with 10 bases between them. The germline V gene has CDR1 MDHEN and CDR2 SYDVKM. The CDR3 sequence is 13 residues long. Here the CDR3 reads CASTSGTSYEQYF. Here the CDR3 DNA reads TGTGCCAGCACCTCGGGAACCTCCTACGAGCAGTACTTC.